A single sample is the source of the 21 T cell receptor beta chains below, sequenced in a study of blood T cells in healthy people across ages. Combining a sample-barcoded 5' primer with a J-beta primer mix, a second PCR ran for 7 to 11 cycles. TCRdb processed the 5' RACE reads anew with MiXCR; each CDR3 protein has one entry. The sample has roughly 1.5 million distinct CDR3 sequences, 40% to 45% seen once. The sample was blood. These TCRs come from a woman between 18 and 29 years old in good health.

CDR3 nucleotides: TGTGCCAGCAGAGTATCAGGGCCCGATGAGCAGTTCTTC. The encoded protein is CASRVSGPDEQFF. The chain links TRBV7-3 to TRBJ2-1; perhaps TRBD1 as D (5 bases). CDR1 is SGHTA, CDR2 FQGTGA, per germline. This CDR3 has 13 residues. V was cut by 6 bases and J by 8 bases, with 14 bases left in between.

The count of this clonotype is one. The rearrangement joins TRBV20-1 to TRBJ2-1, with 9 bases that match TRBD1. CDR1 and CDR2 (germline): DFQATT, SNEGSKA (reference sequence). The length of the CDR3 is 14 residues. The V gene end was trimmed by 3 bases and the J gene end by 3 bases; junction bases not matched to a gene: 3. CDR3 DNA sequence: TGCAGTGCTAGTAAGGGACAGGGCTACAATGAGCAGTTCTTC. Translated: CSASKGQGYNEQFF.

With respect to this clonotype: A junction boundary mismatches the germline segment, possibly from a read error. The chain combines TRBV9 with TRBJ1-5; D call uncertain. Germline CDR1 is SGDLS and CDR2 is YYNGEE. The CDR3 has 15 amino acids. The CDR3 DNA follows: TGTGCCAGCAGGCGTGCAAGCTATAGCAATCCGCCCCAGCATTTT. Translation: CASRRASYSNPPQHF. Full variable domain (outside the CDR3, taken from reference TRBV9 and TRBJ1-5): DSGVTQTPKHLITATGQRVTLRCSPRSGDLSVYWYQQSLDQGLQFLIQYYNGEERAKGNILERFSAQQFPDLHSELNLSSLELGDSALYFCASRRASYSNPPQHFGDGTRLSIL.

This rearrangement joins TRBV7-9 to TRBJ2-2; a possible D gene is TRBD1 (6 bases). CDR3 length: 14 residues. Per germline, CDR1 SEHNR and CDR2 FQNEAQ (reference sequence). Trimming left V 5 bases short and J 6 bases short, with 13 bases between. CDR3 amino acids: CASSGQKGAGELFF. The DNA for the CDR3 is TGTGCCAGCAGCGGACAGAAGGGTGCCGGGGAGCTGTTTTTT.

This chain joins TRBV6-2 or TRBV6-3 and TRBJ2-7; D assignment may be TRBD1 or TRBD2 (5 bases each). The V end was cut by 7 bases, the J end by 4 bases, with 17 bases between. This CDR3 has 14 amino acids. Per germline, CDR1 MNHEY and CDR2 SVGEGT. Written as DNA, the CDR3 is TGTGCCAGCAATCAGGGACGAAAGGAGTACGAGCAGTACTTC. Translating it yields CASNQGRKEYEQYF.

This chain links TRBV6-1 with TRBJ1-1; D may be TRBD1 (5 bases). Between the trimmed V and J ends, which lost 1 base and 11 bases, there was a span of 26 bases. In germline, CDR1 is MNHNS, CDR2 SASEGT. The CDR3 totals 17 residues. In DNA, the CDR3 is TGTGCCAGCAGTGAAGTCTCGGACTACGACTTATTCGGGGGGGCTTTCTTT. As protein: CASSEVSDYDLFGGAFF.

J is TRBJ1-1 and V is TRBV20-1; D not resolved. CDR3 length: 11 amino acids. The ends were cut back, 8 bases at V and 3 bases at J, with 10 bases in the middle. The V gene's germline CDR1 is DFQATT and CDR2 SNEGSKA (reference sequence). CDR3 in amino acids: CSSFKDTEAFF. The CDR3 DNA follows: TGCAGTAGTTTCAAGGACACTGAAGCTTTCTTT.

This clonotype was observed a single time. V usage is TRBV14 and J usage is TRBJ2-7; D is uncertain. This CDR3 has 9 residues. Germline CDR1 reads SGHDN; CDR2 reads FVKESK. V dropped 7 bases and J dropped 12 bases, with 10 bases sitting between them. CDR3 protein: CASTLLGYF. For the CDR3, the DNA is TGTGCCAGCACCCTTCTAGGGTACTTC.

This clonotype was found a few times. V is TRBV7-9 and J is TRBJ2-5; no definite D call. The CDR3 runs to 15 residues. Trimming cost V 0 bases and J 5 bases, with 13 bases left between them. In germline, CDR1 is SEHNR, CDR2 FQNEAQ (reference sequence). The CDR3 DNA reads as TGTGCCAGCAGCTTAGCCGTAGGCCTAAGGGAGACCCAGTACTTC. This translates into CASSLAVGLRETQYF.

V gene TRBV6-5 combines with J gene TRBJ2-3; the D is unclear. The V end lost 2 bases, the J end lost 9 bases, and 9 bases lay between the germline ends. Germline CDR1 reads MNHEY; CDR2 reads SVGAGI. This CDR3 region has 12 residues. The CDR3 region is CASSYRRGTQYF. In nucleotides, the CDR3 is TGTGCCAGCAGTTACCGCAGAGGAACGCAGTATTTT.

In this sample, this clonotype turned up a few times. The rearrangement links TRBV6-5 to TRBJ1-1; 7 bases fit TRBD1. The CDR3 spans 14 residues. Looked up from germline, CDR1 is MNHEY and CDR2 is SVGAGI. V shed 6 bases and J 5 bases; nucleotides not matched to a gene: 9. The DNA for the CDR3 is TGTGCCAGCAGGTCTACAGGGGAACGTACTGAAGCTTTCTTT. Its protein product is CASRSTGERTEAFF.

In this sample, this clonotype turned up a few times. The junction departs from germline at one end; a sequencing error may be responsible. The chain carries TRBV12-3 or TRBV12-4 and TRBJ1-5; D gene unclear. The CDR3 has 13 residues. The CDR3 is CDSSETRSQPQHF. The DNA of the CDR3 is TGTGACAGCAGTGAAACTCGGAGTCAGCCCCAGCATTTT.

There are a few counts of this clonotype. The V call is TRBV28, the J call TRBJ1-4; no clear D gene. Trimming left V 6 bases short and J 4 bases short, with 21 bases between. This CDR3 is 17 amino acids long. CDR1 and CDR2 from the germline V gene are MDHEN and SYDVKM. The chain's CDR3 is CASSPFTYKAVNEKLFF. The CDR3 DNA reads TGTGCCAGCAGCCCATTTACTTACAAGGCCGTTAATGAAAAACTGTTTTTT.

The table lists this clonotype with a few counts. The chain is built from TRBV16 and TRBJ1-4, with D hard to call. V gave up 0 bases and J gave up 8 bases, with 4 bases separating them. Germline CDR1 and CDR2: KGHSY and FQNENV. This CDR3 has 12 residues. CDR3 in DNA: TGTGCCAGCAGCCAATCTCGGGAAAAACTGTTTTTT. Translating it yields CASSQSREKLFF.

There are a few counts of this clonotype. The chain carries TRBV2 and TRBJ2-1; 7 bases are shared with TRBD1. V lost 8 bases and J lost 1; bases outside the gene matches: 5. CDR1 SNHLY and CDR2 FYNNEI come from the germline V gene. There are 14 residues in the CDR3. The CDR3 sequence is CASGQDRSYNEQFF. The CDR3 nucleotides are TGTGCCAGCGGCCAGGACAGGTCCTACAATGAGCAGTTCTTC.

The CDR3 nucleotides read TGTGCCAGCAGCGGAGCCGGGATACGAAATGAAAAACTGTTTTTT. The encoded protein is CASSGAGIRNEKLFF. V gene TRBV9 combines with J gene TRBJ1-4; D uncertain. V lost 3 bases and J 5 bases, leaving 14 bases between the germline ends. This CDR3 spans 15 amino acids. CDR1 and CDR2 (germline): SGDLS, YYNGEE.

This clonotype was found a few times. The V gene is TRBV28, the J gene TRBJ2-5; D is ambiguous. CDR3 size: 10 residues. V lost 5 bases and J 11 bases, leaving 9 bases between the germline ends. The germline V gene has CDR1 MDHEN and CDR2 SYDVKM. CDR3 amino acids: CASSRNEQYF. In DNA, the CDR3 is TGTGCCAGCAGTCGGAATGAGCAGTACTTC.

This clonotype was observed a few times. The V call is TRBV27, the J call TRBJ2-5; 10 nucleotides agree with TRBD1. J was trimmed by 7 bases and V by 6 bases; bases with no gene match: 8. The CDR3 runs 14 residues. Germline-derived CDR1 and CDR2 are MNHEY and SMNVEV (reference sequence). CDR3 loop: CASRWTGGSGTQYF. The CDR3 DNA reads as TGTGCCAGCAGATGGACAGGGGGTAGCGGGACCCAGTACTTC.

This clonotype was observed many times. The J gene is TRBJ1-1, the V gene TRBV6-5, with D possibly TRBD1 on 5 matching bases. Germline CDR1 is MNHEY and CDR2 is SVGAGI. The CDR3 extends over 15 amino acids. The ends were cut back, 0 bases at V and 1 base at J, with 9 bases in the middle. The CDR3: CASSYSGVGNTEAFF. CDR3 coding DNA: TGTGCCAGCAGTTACTCGGGGGTTGGGAACACTGAAGCTTTCTTT.

This clonotype was counted once. The chain employs TRBV12-5 and TRBJ2-4; 11 bases are shared with TRBD2. The closer fit of TRBJ2-5 to the DNA end suggests the J call may be wrong. Germline assignment: CDR1 LGHNT and CDR2 FRNRAP. CDR3 length equals 16 residues. CDR3 sequence reads: CASGPRSGTSGETQYF. The DNA of the CDR3 is TGTGCTAGTGGGCCAAGGAGCGGGACTAGCGGAGAGACCCAGTACTTC.

This clonotype was seen more than once but under ten times. V and J are TRBV9 and TRBJ2-1; D is possibly TRBD1 (5 bases). This CDR3 region has 14 residues. Germline V gene lookup returns CDR1 SGDLS and CDR2 YYNGEE. With 6 bases removed from V and 4 bases from J, the gap between germline ends came to 14 bases. CDR3 in amino acids: CASTETDLYNEQFF. CDR3 bases: TGTGCCAGCACGGAGACAGACCTTTACAATGAGCAGTTCTTC.